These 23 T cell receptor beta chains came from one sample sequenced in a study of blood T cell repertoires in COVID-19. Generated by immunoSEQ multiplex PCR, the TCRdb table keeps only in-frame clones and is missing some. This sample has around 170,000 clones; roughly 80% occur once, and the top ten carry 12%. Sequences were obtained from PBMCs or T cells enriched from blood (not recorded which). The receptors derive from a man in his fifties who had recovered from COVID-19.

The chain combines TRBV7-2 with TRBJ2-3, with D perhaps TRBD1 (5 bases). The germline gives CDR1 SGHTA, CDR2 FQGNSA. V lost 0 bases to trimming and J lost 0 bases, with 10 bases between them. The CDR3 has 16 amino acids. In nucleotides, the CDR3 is TGTGCCAGCAGCTTAGCTCAGACAGCTAGCACAGATACGCAGTATTTT. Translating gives CASSLAQTASTDTQYF.

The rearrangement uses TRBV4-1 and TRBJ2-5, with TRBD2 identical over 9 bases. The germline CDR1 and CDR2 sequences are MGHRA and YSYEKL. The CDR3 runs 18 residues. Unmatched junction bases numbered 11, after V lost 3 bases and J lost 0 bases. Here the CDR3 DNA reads TGCGCCAGCAGCCAGACCCGTCTCCAGCGGGGGGACCAAGAGACCCAGTACTTC. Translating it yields CASSQTRLQRGDQETQYF.

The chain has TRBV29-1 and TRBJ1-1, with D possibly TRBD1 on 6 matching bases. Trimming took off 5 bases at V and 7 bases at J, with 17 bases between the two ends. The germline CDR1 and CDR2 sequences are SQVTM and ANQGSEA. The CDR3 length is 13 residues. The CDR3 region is CSVLSRQAGEAFF. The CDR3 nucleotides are TGCAGCGTTTTATCCCGACAGGCGGGTGAAGCTTTCTTT.

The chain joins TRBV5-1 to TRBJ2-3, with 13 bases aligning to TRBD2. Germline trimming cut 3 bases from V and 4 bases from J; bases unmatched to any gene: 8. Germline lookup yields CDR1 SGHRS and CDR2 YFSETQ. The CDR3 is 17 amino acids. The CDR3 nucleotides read TGCGCCAGCAGCTCGCTGACTAGCGGGGGGTCTGCAGATACGCAGTATTTT. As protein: CASSSLTSGGSADTQYF. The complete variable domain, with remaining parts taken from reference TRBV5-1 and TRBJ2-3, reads KAGVTQTPRYLIKTRGQQVTLSCSPISGHRSVSWYQQTPGQGLQFLFEYFSETQRNKGNFPGRFSGRQFSNSRSEMNVSTLELGDSALYLCASSSLTSGGSADTQYFGPGTRLTVL.

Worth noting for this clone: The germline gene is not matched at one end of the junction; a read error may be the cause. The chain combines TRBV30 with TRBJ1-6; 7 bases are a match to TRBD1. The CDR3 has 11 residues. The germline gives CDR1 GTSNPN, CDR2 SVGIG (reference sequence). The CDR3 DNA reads TGTGCCTCGGGACAGTATTCCCCCCTCCACTTT. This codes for CASGQYSPLHF.

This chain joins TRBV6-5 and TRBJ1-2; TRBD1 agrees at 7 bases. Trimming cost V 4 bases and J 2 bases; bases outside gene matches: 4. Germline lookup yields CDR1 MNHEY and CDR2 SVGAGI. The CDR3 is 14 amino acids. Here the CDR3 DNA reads TGTGCCAGCAGTTTGAGCAGGGGGAACTATGGCTACACCTTC. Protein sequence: CASSLSRGNYGYTF.

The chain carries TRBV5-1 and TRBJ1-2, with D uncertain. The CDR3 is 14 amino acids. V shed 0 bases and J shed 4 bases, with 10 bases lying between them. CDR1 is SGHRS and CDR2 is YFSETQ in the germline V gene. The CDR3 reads CASSLARSGYGYTF. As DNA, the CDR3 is TGCGCCAGCAGCTTGGCGCGTTCGGGCTATGGCTACACCTTC.

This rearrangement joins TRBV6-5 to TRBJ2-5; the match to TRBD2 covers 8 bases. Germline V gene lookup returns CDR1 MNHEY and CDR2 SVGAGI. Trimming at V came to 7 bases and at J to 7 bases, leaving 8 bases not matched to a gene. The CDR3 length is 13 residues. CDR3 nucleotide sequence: TGTGCCAGCACCTCTTCGGGGGGGAGGACCCAGTACTTC. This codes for CASTSSGGRTQYF.

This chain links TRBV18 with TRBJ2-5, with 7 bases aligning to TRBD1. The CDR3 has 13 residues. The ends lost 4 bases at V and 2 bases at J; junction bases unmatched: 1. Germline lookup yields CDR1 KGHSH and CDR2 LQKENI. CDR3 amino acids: CASSQTGQETQYF. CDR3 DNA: TGTGCCAGCTCACAGACAGGGCAAGAGACCCAGTACTTC.

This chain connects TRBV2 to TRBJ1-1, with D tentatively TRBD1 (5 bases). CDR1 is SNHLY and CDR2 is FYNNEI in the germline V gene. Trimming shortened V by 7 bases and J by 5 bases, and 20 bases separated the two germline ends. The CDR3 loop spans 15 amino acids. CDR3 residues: CASKDRAGGWTEAFF. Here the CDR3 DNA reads TGTGCCAGCAAAGACCGCGCGGGGGGATGGACTGAAGCTTTCTTT.

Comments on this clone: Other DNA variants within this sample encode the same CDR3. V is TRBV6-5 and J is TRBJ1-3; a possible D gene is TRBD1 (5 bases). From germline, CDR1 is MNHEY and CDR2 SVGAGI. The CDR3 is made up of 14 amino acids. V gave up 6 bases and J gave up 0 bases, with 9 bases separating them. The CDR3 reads CASSRGSSGNTIYF. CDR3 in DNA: TGTGCCAGCAGCCGGGGGAGCTCTGGAAACACCATATATTTT.

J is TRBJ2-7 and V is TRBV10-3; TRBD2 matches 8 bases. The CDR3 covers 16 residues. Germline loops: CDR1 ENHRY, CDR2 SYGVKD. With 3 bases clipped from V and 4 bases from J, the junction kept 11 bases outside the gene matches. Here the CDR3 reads CAISERATGGLYEQYF. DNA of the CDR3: TGTGCCATCAGTGAAAGGGCTACGGGGGGGCTTTACGAGCAGTACTTC.

The DNA for the CDR3 is TGTGCCAGCAGCTTAAAAGTCGCAGGGAAGCCTGAAGCTTTCTTT. This encodes CASSLKVAGKPEAFF. This rearrangement joins TRBV7-3 to TRBJ1-1; D may be TRBD1 (5 bases). CDR3 size: 15 residues. Per germline, CDR1 SGHTA and CDR2 FQGTGA. Deletions cut 1 base from V and 6 bases from J, with 15 bases between.

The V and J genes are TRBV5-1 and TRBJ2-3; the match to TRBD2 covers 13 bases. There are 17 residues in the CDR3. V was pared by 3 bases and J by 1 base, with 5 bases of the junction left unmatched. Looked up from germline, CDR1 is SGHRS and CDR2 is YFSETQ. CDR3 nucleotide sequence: TGCGCCAGCAGCTCACTAGCGGGGGGGCCGGGCACAGATACGCAGTATTTT. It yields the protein CASSSLAGGPGTDTQYF. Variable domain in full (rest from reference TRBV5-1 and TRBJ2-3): KAGVTQTPRYLIKTRGQQVTLSCSPISGHRSVSWYQQTPGQGLQFLFEYFSETQRNKGNFPGRFSGRQFSNSRSEMNVSTLELGDSALYLCASSSLAGGPGTDTQYFGPGTRLTVL.

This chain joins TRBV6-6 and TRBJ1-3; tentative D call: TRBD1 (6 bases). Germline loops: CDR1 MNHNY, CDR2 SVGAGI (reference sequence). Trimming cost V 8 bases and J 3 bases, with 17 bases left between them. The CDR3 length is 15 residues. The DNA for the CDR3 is TGTGCCAGCCTAGTTGGGGGGGGCATTGGAAACACCATATATTTT. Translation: CASLVGGGIGNTIYF.

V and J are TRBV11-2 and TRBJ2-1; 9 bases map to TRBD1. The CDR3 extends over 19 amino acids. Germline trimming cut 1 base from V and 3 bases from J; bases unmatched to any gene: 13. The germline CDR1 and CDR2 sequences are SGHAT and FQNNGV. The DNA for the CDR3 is TGTGCCAGCAGCTTAGGATTCGGGACAGGGCGTCGTAACTACAATGAGCAGTTCTTC. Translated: CASSLGFGTGRRNYNEQFF.

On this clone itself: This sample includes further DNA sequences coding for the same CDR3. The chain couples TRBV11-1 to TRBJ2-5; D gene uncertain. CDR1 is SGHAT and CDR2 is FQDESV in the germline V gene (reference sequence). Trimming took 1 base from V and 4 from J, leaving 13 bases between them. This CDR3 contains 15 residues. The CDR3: CASSLGGSVRETQYF. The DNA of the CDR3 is TGTGCCAGCAGCTTAGGAGGCAGTGTGAGAGAGACCCAGTACTTC.

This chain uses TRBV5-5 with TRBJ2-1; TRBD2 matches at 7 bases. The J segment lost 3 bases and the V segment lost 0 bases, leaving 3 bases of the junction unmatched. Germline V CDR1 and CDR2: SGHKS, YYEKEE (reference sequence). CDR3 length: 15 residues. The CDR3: CASSLGLADYNEQFF. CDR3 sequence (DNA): TGTGCCAGCAGCTTGGGGCTAGCGGACTACAATGAGCAGTTCTTC. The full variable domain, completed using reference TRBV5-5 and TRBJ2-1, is DAGVTQSPTHLIKTRGQQVTLRCSPISGHKSVSWYQQVLGQGPQFIFQYYEKEERGRGNFPDRFSARQFPNYSSELNVNALLLGDSALYLCASSLGLADYNEQFFGPGTRLTVL.

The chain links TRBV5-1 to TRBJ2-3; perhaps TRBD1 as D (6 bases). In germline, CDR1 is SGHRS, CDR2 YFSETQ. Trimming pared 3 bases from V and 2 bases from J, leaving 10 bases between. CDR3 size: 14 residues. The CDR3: CASSSGQYTDTQYF. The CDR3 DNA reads TGCGCCAGCAGCTCCGGACAGTACACAGATACGCAGTATTTT.

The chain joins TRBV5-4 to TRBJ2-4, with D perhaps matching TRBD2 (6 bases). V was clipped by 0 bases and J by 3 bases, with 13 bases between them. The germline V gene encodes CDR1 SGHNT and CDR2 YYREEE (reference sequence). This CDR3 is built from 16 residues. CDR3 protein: CASSLGGGMVKNIQYF. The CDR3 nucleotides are TGTGCCAGCAGCTTGGGGGGAGGAATGGTCAAAAACATTCAGTACTTC.

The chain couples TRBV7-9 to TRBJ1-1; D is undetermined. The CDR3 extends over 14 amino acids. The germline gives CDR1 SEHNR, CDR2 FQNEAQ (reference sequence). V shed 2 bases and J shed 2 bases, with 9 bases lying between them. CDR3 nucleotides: TGTGCCAGCAGCTTAACTCTTCTCAACACTGAAGCTTTCTTT. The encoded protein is CASSLTLLNTEAFF.

CDR3 loop: CASSFGGKASYEQYF. The CDR3 DNA reads as TGTGCCAGCAGCTTTGGAGGGAAGGCCTCCTACGAGCAGTACTTC. V is TRBV7-2 and J is TRBJ2-7; D might be TRBD2 (6 bases). The CDR3 covers 15 residues. In germline, CDR1 is SGHTA, CDR2 FQGNSA. V gave up 3 bases and J gave up 0 bases, with 12 bases separating them.

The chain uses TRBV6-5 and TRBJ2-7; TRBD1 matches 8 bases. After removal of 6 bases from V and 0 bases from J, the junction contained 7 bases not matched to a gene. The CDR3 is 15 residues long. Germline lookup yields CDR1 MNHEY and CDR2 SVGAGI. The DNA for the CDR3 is TGTGCCAGCAGCCGAGACAGGGGAGGCTCCTACGAGCAGTACTTC. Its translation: CASSRDRGGSYEQYF.